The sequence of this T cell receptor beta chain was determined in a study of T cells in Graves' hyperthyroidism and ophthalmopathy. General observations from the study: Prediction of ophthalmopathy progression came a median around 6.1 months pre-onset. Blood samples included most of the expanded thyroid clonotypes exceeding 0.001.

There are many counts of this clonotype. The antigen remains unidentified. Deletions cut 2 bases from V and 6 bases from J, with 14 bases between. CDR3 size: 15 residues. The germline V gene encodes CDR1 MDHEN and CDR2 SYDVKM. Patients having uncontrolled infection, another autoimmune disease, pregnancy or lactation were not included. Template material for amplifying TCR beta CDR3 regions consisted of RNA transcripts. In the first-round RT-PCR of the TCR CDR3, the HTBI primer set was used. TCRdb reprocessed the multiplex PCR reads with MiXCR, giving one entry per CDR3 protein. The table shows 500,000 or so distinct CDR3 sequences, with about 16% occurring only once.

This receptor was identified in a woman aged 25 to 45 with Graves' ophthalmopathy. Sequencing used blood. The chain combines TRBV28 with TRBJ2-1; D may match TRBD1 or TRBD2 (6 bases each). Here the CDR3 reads CASSLRGVVGNEQFF. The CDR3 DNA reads TGTGCCAGCAGTTTAAGGGGGGTGGTTGGCAATGAGCAGTTCTTC.